The 7 T cell receptor beta chains below come from one sample, sequenced in a study of OX40 agonist ivuxolimab in advanced cancers. The protocol was immunoSEQ multiplex PCR, while the TCRdb copy is restricted to in-frame clones and leaves out a portion. The repertoire holds more than 50,000 clones, just under 80% seen once, with approximately 2.3% in the top ten. The sequencing here drew on CD4+ or CD8+ T cells sorted from blood, taken in a trial of the OX40 agonist ivuxolimab. All receptors derive from an adult with an advanced solid tumor such as melanoma, head and neck, liver or kidney cancer.

This clone came up a few times. The rearrangement uses TRBV2 and TRBJ1-2, with D unclear. The V and J ends lost 0 bases and 4 bases respectively, with 15 bases between them. Germline V lookup: CDR1 SNHLY, CDR2 FYNNEI. This CDR3 is built from 16 residues. CDR3 sequence reads: CASSEALVRGSYGYTF. CDR3 coding DNA: TGTGCCAGCAGTGAAGCGCTGGTTCGGGGTTCCTATGGCTACACCTTC.

The chain couples TRBV27 to TRBJ1-2; unclear D gene. This CDR3 contains 15 residues. Germline CDR1 and CDR2: MNHEY and SMNVEV (reference sequence). Trimming left V 3 bases short and J 3 bases short, with 14 bases between. CDR3 DNA: TGTGCCAGCAGTTTCACCCACCGGGGAGACTATGGCTACACCTTC. Its translation: CASSFTHRGDYGYTF.

The chain couples TRBV28 to TRBJ1-3; TRBD1 matches 7 bases. The CDR3 sequence is 16 residues long. Losses at the gene ends were 11 bases for V and 5 bases for J; bases not matched to a gene: 18. Germline V gives CDR1 MDHEN, CDR2 SYDVKM. The CDR3: CALEEPRGRDRNTIYF. CDR3 sequence (DNA): TGTGCCCTCGAGGAGCCAAGGGGGCGCGACCGAAACACCATATATTTT. Variable domain in full (rest from reference TRBV28 and TRBJ1-3): DVKVTQSSRYLVKRTGEKVFLECVQDMDHENMFWYRQDPGLGLRLIYFSYDVKMKEKGDIPEGYSVSREKKERFSLILESASTNQTSMYLCALEEPRGRDRNTIYFGEGSWLTVV.

The chain combines TRBV5-5 with TRBJ1-4; D is perhaps TRBD1 (6 bases). The germline CDR1 and CDR2 sequences are SGHKS and YYEKEE (reference sequence). The CDR3 runs 15 residues. V lost 4 bases, J lost 3 bases, and 13 bases lay in between. CDR3 residues: CASSPLGGPNEKLFF. CDR3 in DNA: TGTGCCAGCAGCCCCCTGGGGGGCCCTAATGAAAAACTGTTTTTT. The variable domain in full, with the rest retrieved from reference TRBV5-5 and TRBJ1-4, is DAGVTQSPTHLIKTRGQQVTLRCSPISGHKSVSWYQQVLGQGPQFIFQYYEKEERGRGNFPDRFSARQFPNYSSELNVNALLLGDSALYLCASSPLGGPNEKLFFGSGTQLSVL.

The J gene is TRBJ2-7, the V gene TRBV7-9; D is perhaps TRBD1 or TRBD2 (5 bases each). The CDR3 runs to 13 residues. The germline gives CDR1 SEHNR, CDR2 FQNEAQ (reference sequence). Trimming took 4 bases from V and 0 from J, leaving 7 bases between them. The CDR3 region is CASSYGTSYEQYF. CDR3 bases: TGTGCCAGCAGCTACGGGACCTCCTACGAGCAGTACTTC.

The V gene is TRBV5-1, the J gene TRBJ1-1; D unclear. Between the trimmed V and J ends, which lost 2 bases and 5 bases, there was a span of 4 bases. Germline V lookup: CDR1 SGHRS, CDR2 YFSETQ. This CDR3 is built from 11 residues. This CDR3 is CASSFGTEAFF. The DNA for the CDR3 is TGCGCCAGCAGCTTCGGGACTGAAGCTTTCTTT.

The gene calls are TRBV28 and TRBJ1-2, with D possibly being TRBD1 (5 bases). Germline V gene data show CDR1 as MDHEN and CDR2 as SYDVKM. Deletions cut 5 bases from V and 8 bases from J, with 12 bases between. This CDR3 has 12 amino acids. The CDR3: CASSGQGWGYTF. CDR3 DNA sequence: TGTGCCAGCAGTGGTCAGGGCTGGGGCTACACCTTC.